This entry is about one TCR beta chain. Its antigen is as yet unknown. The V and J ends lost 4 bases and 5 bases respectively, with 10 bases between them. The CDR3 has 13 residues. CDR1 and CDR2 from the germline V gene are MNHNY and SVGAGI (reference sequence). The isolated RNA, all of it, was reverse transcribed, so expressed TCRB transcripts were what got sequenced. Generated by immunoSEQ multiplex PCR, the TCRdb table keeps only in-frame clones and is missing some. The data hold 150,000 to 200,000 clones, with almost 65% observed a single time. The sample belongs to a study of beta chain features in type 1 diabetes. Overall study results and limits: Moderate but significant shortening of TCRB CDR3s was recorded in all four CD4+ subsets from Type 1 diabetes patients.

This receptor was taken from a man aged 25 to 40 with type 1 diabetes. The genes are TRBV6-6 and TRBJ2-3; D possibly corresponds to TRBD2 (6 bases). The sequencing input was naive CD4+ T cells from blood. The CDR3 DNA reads TGTGCCAGCAGTTCGGGACTGGGAGATACGCAGTATTTT. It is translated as CASSSGLGDTQYF.